This TCR delta chain was documented in a study of γδ T cells in repeated Plasmodium falciparum infection. Germline V gives CDR1 TSWWSYY, CDR2 QGS. With 0 bases removed from V and 0 bases from J, the gap between germline ends came to 14 bases. The length of the CDR3 is 17 residues. Flow sorting of PBMC yielded separate Vgamma9/Vdelta2+ and Vdelta2-negative gammadelta T cell populations for bulk repertoire analysis. This clone occurred many times. TCRdb re-processed the multiplex PCR reads via CATT. Of about 93,000 delta-chain clones detected, 0.8% to 1% appear once; the ten largest clones hold 9.6%. The sequence derives from a pool of human donors (malaria-infected and uninfected, not separated). V is TRDV1 and J is TRDJ1; unclear D gene. Sequencing input: gamma-delta T cells from blood. The CDR3: CALGELMTLAYTDKLIF. The CDR3 DNA follows: TGTGCTCTTGGGGAACTCATGACCCTGGCGTACACCGATAAACTCATCTTT.